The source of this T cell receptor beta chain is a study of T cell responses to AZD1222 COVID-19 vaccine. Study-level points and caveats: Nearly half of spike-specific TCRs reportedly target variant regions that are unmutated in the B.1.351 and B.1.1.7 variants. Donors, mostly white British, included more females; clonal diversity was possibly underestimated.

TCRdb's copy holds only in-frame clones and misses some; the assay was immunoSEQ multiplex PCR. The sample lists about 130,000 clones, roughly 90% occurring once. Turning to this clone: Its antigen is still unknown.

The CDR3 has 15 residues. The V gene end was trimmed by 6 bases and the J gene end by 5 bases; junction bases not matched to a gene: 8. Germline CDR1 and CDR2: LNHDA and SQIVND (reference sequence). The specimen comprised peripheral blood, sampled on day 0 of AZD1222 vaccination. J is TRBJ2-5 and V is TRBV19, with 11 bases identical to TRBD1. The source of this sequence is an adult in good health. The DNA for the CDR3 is TGTGCCAGTAGGTGGACAGGGGGCTCTGGGGAGACCCAGTACTTC. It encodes CASRWTGGSGETQYF.